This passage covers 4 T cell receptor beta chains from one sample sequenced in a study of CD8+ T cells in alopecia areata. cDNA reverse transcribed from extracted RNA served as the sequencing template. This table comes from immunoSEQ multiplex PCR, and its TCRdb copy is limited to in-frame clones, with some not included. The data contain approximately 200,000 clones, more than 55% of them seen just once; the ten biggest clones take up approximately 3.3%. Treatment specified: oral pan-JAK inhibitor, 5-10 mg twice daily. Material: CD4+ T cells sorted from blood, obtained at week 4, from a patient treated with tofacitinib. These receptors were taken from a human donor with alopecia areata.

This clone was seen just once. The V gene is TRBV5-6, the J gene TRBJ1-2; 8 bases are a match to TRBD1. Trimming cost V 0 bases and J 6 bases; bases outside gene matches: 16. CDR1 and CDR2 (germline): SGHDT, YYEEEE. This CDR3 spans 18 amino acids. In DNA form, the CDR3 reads TGTGCCAGCAGCTTGGGTGAGTCAGGGGGCGACCTATCGGATGGCTACACCTTC. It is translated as CASSLGESGGDLSDGYTF.

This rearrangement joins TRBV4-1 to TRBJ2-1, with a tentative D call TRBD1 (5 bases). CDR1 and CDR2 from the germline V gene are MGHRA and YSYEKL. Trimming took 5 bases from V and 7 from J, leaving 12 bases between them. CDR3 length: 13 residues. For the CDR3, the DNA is TGCGCCAGCAGCGCCCCAGCAGGGAATGAGCAGTTCTTC. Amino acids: CASSAPAGNEQFF.

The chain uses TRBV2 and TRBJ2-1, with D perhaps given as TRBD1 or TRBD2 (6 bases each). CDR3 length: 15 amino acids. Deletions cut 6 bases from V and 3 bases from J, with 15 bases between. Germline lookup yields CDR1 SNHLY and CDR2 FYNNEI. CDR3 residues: CASSLLKGGYNEQFF. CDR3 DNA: TGTGCCAGCAGCCTCCTGAAGGGGGGCTACAATGAGCAGTTCTTC.

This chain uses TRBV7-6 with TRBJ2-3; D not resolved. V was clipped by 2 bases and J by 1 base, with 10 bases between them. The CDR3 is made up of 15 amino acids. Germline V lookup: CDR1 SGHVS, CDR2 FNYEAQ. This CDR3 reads CASSLQTGRTDTQYF. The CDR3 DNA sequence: TGTGCCAGCAGCTTACAAACCGGGCGCACAGATACGCAGTATTTT.